This T cell receptor beta chain was obtained from a study of blood T cell repertoires in COVID-19. Study-wide context: Acute and convalescent COVID-19 specimens originated in the United States, Italy and Spain. PBMCs, B-cell-depleted T cells, or T cells provided the cDNA or gDNA that made up the material.

Original analysis: How many nucleated cells were present was estimated from reference gene primer amplification. Some clones are missing from TCRdb's copy, which holds only in-frame ones; the method was immunoSEQ multiplex PCR. The DNA gave D and trimming, while V, J and clone size come from that table. The table includes about 130,000 clones, about 80% detected once. V lost 4 bases, J lost 2 bases, and 8 bases stayed unmatched. The CDR3 consists of 16 residues. Germline CDR1 and CDR2: SGHAT and FQNNGV. J is TRBJ2-3 and V is TRBV11-2, with 8 bases that match TRBD2. Source material: peripheral blood. The sequence was obtained from a middle-aged man with active or convalescent COVID-19. The CDR3 protein is CASSSGGDWITDTQYF. The CDR3 nucleotides read TGTGCCAGCAGCTCGGGAGGGGACTGGATCACAGATACGCAGTATTTT.